This T cell receptor beta chain emerged from a study of esophageal squamous cell carcinoma under preoperative chemotherapy. Findings of the study overall: After chemotherapy, TCR diversity rose significantly in peripheral T cells but not in tumor-infiltrating lymphocytes.

This CDR3 is built from 14 residues. The germline gives CDR1 SGHTA, CDR2 FQGNSA. Of note for this clonotype: The antigen is undetermined.

Sample time point: before preoperative PTX-NDP chemotherapy. MiXCR, run by TCRdb on the PCR reads, gives a single entry per CDR3 protein. This sample has around 14,000 distinct CDR3 sequences, with roughly 60% found just once. Sample collection occurred from a patient given preoperative chemotherapy. This receptor was obtained from a human donor with esophageal squamous cell carcinoma. The donor label of this sample is uncertain. The chain couples TRBV7-2 to TRBJ2-3; TRBD1 is a possible D gene (6 bases). TRBJ2-5 matches the DNA end more closely, so the J call is doubtful. The CDR3 nucleotides read TGTGCCAGCAGCCCTACCGGGGACAAAGAGACCCAGTACTTC. Translation: CASSPTGDKETQYF.